The subject of this entry is one T cell receptor (beta chain). Its recognized antigen is unknown. Libraries were constructed by 5' RACE. The input for every TCR library was around 4,000 ng of total RNA. For each sample, cDNA synthesis was carried out in eight separate reactions using SMARTScribe reverse transcriptase. During cDNA synthesis, template switching was used to introduce unique molecular identifiers that contained a 6-nucleotide sample barcode. Two nested PCRs of about 15 and 9 cycles amplified the TCRalpha and TCRbeta cDNA, and bead purification followed each PCR. Before amplification, the cDNA was treated with uracil DNA-glycosylase and purified using the QIAquick PCR purification kit. The second PCR added Illumina TruSeq-compatible adapters along with sample-specific barcodes. TapeStation and Qubit were used to check library quality and concentration, and 4 to 6 ng of each library went into the pool. Sequencing of pooled libraries was carried out on an Illumina HiSeq2500 single-index Rapid Run using 2 x 100 bp reads and custom sequencing primers. On the study's bioinformatics: MiGEC version 1.2.6 was used for UMI-based consensus assembly to correct PCR and sequencing errors. MiXCR version 2.1.1 was used to carry out V(D)J alignment, clonotype assembly and CDR3 extraction. Gene usage, clonotype sharing and MAIT/NKT TCR abundance were normalised by analysing the top 1000, 10 000 and 20 000 clonotypes per sample. Diversity was computed as the inverse Simpson index with the vegan R package after downsampling to 27 000 UMIs. Paired Mann-Whitney U tests were applied to discordant twin pairs, and Benjamini-Hochberg correction was used for multiple testing. TCRdb reprocessed the sequencing reads and holds a single record per CDR3 protein sequence, with no DNA. These V and J calls rely on TCRdb rather than the paper's analysis. This sample's records show 400,000 or so distinct CDR3 sequences. The leading ten clones occupy 2% to 2.5% of the sample.

From each donor, a roughly 2.5 ml peripheral blood sample was collected into PAXgene tubes and stored at -80 degrees C. Total RNA was isolated from whole blood with the PAXgene blood miRNA kit on an automated QIAcube, without T cell sorting. Peripheral blood from monozygotic twin pairs who were concordant or discordant for inflammatory bowel disease underwent deep TCRalpha and TCRbeta repertoire profiling using unique molecular barcoding. Smoking habits were recorded for all twin pairs, and each individual was classified as a current, former or never smoker. This sample was taken from a study of monozygotic twins with inflammatory bowel disease (dated by TCRdb to between 2017 and 2020). About the study as a whole: In total, approximately 28 monozygotic twin pairs made up the full study: 19 Danish pairs, all IBD-discordant, plus nine German pairs, of which four were IBD-concordant and five were IBD-discordant. Each individual had, on average, about 151 000 unique TCRalpha sequences and 181 000 unique TCRbeta sequences available for analysis. The search for disease-associated traits relied mainly on comparing IBD patients with their genetically identical healthy co-twins within discordant pairs. Results and caveats for the whole study, not just this receptor: IBD patients shared fewer clonotypes with other individuals than healthy twins did, most markedly in patients showing signs of disease activity. Repertoire similarity did not differ between concordant and discordant twins, which could be due to limited statistical power. The results gave no support for a single strong signal or clonotype linked to IBD. IBD patients had lower TCRbeta repertoire diversity, measured by the inverse Simpson index, than their healthy co-twins. The analysis was unable to tell different T cell subtypes apart. Because patients were on differing immunosuppressive treatments, the repertoires may have picked up extra background noise and inter-individual variability.

Per the germline V gene, MNHEY is the CDR1 and SVGAGI is the CDR2. Taken from cysteine to phenylalanine, the CDR3 has 16 residues. Nucleotide data are not available. This clonotype was sampled from a human donor with ulcerative colitis or Crohn's disease, or a healthy co-twin of an affected twin (not recorded which). Sequencing was performed on blood. The sequence is built from TRBV6-5 and TRBJ2-1; as DNA is missing, the TRBD2 call by TCRdb cannot be tested. The CDR3 in this case is CASSYEGLATYNEQFF.